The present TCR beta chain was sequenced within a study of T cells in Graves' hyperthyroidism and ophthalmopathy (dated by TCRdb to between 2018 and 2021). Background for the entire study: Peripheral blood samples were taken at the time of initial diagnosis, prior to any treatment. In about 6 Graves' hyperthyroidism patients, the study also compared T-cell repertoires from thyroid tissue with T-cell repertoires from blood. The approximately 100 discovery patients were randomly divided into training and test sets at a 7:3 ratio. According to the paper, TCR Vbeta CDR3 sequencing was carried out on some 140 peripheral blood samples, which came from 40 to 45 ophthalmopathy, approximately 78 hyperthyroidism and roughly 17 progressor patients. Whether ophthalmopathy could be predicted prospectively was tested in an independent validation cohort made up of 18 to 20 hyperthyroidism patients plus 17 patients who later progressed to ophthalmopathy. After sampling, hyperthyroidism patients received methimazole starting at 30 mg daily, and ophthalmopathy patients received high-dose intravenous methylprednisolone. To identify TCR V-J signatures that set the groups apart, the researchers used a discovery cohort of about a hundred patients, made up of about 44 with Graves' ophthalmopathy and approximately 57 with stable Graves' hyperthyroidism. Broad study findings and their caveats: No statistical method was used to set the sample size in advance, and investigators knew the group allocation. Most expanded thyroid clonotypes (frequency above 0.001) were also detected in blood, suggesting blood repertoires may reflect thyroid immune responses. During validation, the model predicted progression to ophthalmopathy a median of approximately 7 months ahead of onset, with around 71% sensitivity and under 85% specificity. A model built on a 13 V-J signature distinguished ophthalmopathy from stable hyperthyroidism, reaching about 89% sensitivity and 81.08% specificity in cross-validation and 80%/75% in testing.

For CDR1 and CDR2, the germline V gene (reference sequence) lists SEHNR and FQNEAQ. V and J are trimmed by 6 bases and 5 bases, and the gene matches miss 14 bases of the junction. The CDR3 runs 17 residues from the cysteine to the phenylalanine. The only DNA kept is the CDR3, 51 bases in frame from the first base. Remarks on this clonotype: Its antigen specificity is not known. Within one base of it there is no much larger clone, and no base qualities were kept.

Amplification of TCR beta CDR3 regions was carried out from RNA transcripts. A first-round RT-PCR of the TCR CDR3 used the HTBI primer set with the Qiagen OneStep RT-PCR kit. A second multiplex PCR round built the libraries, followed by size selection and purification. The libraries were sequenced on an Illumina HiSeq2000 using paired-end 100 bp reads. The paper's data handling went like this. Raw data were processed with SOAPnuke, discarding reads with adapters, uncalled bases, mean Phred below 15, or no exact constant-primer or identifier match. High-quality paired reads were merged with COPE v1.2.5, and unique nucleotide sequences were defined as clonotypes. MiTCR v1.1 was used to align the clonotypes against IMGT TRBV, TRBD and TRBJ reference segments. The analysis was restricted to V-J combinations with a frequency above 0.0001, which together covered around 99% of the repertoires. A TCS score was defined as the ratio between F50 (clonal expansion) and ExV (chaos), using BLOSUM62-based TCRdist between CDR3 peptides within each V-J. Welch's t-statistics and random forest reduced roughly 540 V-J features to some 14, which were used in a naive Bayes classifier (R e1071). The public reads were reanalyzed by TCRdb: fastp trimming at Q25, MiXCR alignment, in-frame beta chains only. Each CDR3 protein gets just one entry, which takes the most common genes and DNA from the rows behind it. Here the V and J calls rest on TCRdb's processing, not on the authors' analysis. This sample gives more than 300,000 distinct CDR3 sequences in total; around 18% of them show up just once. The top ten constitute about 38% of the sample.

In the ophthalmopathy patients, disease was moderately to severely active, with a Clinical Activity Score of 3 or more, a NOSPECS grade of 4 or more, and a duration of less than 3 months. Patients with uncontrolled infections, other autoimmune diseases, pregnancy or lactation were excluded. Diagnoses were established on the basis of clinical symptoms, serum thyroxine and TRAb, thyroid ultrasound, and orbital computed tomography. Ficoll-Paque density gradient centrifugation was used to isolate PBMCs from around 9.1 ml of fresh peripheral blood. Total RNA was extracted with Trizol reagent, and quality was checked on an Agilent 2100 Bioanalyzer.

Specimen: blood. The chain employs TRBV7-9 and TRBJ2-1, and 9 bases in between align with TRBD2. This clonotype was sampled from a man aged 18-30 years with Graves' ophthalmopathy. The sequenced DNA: TGTGCCAGCAGTCGGGACTCTAGCGGGGCGTACCACAATGAGCAGTTCTTC. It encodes CASSRDSSGAYHNEQFF.